The 2 T cell receptor beta chains reported below all come from one sample, sequenced in a study of blood T cell repertoires in COVID-19. Produced via immunoSEQ multiplex PCR; TCRdb's table is partial and in-frame only. Here the sample spans some 100,000 clones, 85% being singletons. The sequencing sample was made of peripheral blood. The receptor source for this set is a woman in her 70s with active or convalescent COVID-19.

The V gene is TRBV28, the J gene TRBJ1-2; 10 bases agree with TRBD1. The V and J ends lost 7 bases and 2 bases, in that order; junction bases with no gene match: 7. The CDR3 consists of 15 residues. Germline V gene lookup returns CDR1 MDHEN and CDR2 SYDVKM. Here the CDR3 reads CASTAPGQGNYGYTF. CDR3 DNA: TGTGCCAGCACCGCTCCGGGACAGGGGAACTATGGCTACACCTTC.

This chain uses TRBV6-2 or TRBV6-3 with TRBJ1-2; 7 bases are shared with TRBD1. V shed 2 bases and J 3 bases; nucleotides not matched to a gene: 6. Germline CDR1 is MNHEY and CDR2 is SVGEGT. This CDR3 is 15 amino acids long. CDR3 loop: CASSYGSTGHYGYTF. In nucleotides, the CDR3 is TGTGCCAGCAGTTACGGATCGACAGGGCACTATGGCTACACCTTC.